These 9 T cell receptor beta chains were all obtained from the same sample, sequenced in a study of blood T cell dynamics during melanoma immunotherapy. Time point reported: pre-treatment baseline. Generated by immunoSEQ multiplex PCR, the TCRdb table keeps only in-frame clones and is missing some. The table records a few thousand clones, about 96% of them present only once. The source was effector memory CD8+ T cells from blood, collected from a patient treated with checkpoint blockade. The receptors come from a human donor with melanoma.

J is TRBJ2-1 and V is TRBV4-3; no reliable D call. The CDR3 runs to 13 residues. Trimming pared 1 base from V and 8 bases from J, leaving 9 bases between. CDR1 is LGHNA and CDR2 is YSLEER in the germline V gene. The CDR3 region is CASSQGRHDEQFF. The CDR3 DNA sequence: TGCGCCAGCAGCCAAGGGCGGCACGATGAGCAGTTCTTC.

The chain couples TRBV28 to TRBJ2-7, with D uncertain. Germline V gene sequence: CDR1 MDHEN, CDR2 SYDVKM. This CDR3 region has 13 residues. V lost 3 bases to trimming and J lost 4 bases, with 10 bases between them. CDR3 DNA: TGTGCCAGCAGTTTGATTGTGGGATACGAGCAGTACTTC. Amino acids: CASSLIVGYEQYF.

The rearrangement uses TRBV7-2 and TRBJ2-1, with TRBD2 matching over 8 bases. The germline V gene encodes CDR1 SGHTA and CDR2 FQGNSA. This CDR3 is built from 16 residues. Trimming removed 1 base from V and 3 bases from J; junction bases left unmatched: 5. The CDR3 is CASSLDREGLYNEQFF. CDR3 DNA: TGTGCCAGCAGCTTAGACCGGGAGGGCCTCTACAATGAGCAGTTCTTC.

This chain connects TRBV7-6 to TRBJ1-5, with D unresolved. The V end lost 8 bases, the J end lost 4 bases, and 12 bases lay between the germline ends. Germline V gene sequence: CDR1 SGHVS, CDR2 FNYEAQ. The CDR3 covers 13 residues. The CDR3 protein is CASAAGGNQPQHF. In DNA, the CDR3 is TGTGCCAGCGCAGCAGGAGGGAATCAGCCCCAGCATTTT.

The CDR3 is CASSQQWGYHEQFF. In DNA form, the CDR3 reads TGTGCCAGCAGCCAACAATGGGGTTATCATGAGCAGTTCTTC. The chain links TRBV5-8 to TRBJ2-1; D gene unclear. Trimming removed 4 bases from V and 8 bases from J, with 16 bases in between. The germline V gene has CDR1 SGHTS and CDR2 YDEGEE. This CDR3 contains 14 residues.

The count of this clone is one. The V gene is TRBV6-5, the J gene TRBJ1-2, with D perhaps TRBD1 (5 bases). This CDR3 region has 12 residues. V was pared by 2 bases and J by 7 bases, with 8 bases between. Germline V gene data show CDR1 as MNHEY and CDR2 as SVGAGI. The CDR3 reads CASSYGGVGYTF. DNA of the CDR3: TGTGCCAGCAGTTACGGGGGGGTTGGCTACACCTTC.

The rearrangement joins TRBV11-2 to TRBJ2-3; TRBD2 matches 7 bases. V lost 4 bases, J lost 4 bases, and 11 bases stayed unmatched. The CDR3 spans 16 residues. Per the germline V gene, CDR1 is SGHAT and CDR2 is FQNNGV. The CDR3: CASSSFLAGAPDTQYF. The CDR3 coding sequence is TGTGCCAGCAGCTCATTTTTAGCGGGTGCCCCAGATACGCAGTATTTT.

The chain joins TRBV6-6 to TRBJ2-7, with TRBD1 identical over 9 bases. The CDR3 sequence is 15 residues long. Germline assignment: CDR1 MNHNY and CDR2 SVGAGI (reference sequence). J was trimmed by 3 bases and V by 2 bases; bases with no gene match: 5. Here the CDR3 DNA reads TGTGCCAGCAGTTACCCTCCGGGACAGGGCTACGAGCAGTACTTC. Its translation: CASSYPPGQGYEQYF.

The chain uses TRBV27 and TRBJ1-5; the D is unclear. The germline V gene has CDR1 MNHEY and CDR2 SMNVEV (reference sequence). The CDR3 length is 17 residues. Trimming took off 4 bases at V and 2 bases at J, with 18 bases between the two ends. CDR3 sequence (DNA): TGTGCCAGCAGTTCAGAAGTAAACGGGTTTGGCAATCAGCCCCAGCATTTT. As protein: CASSSEVNGFGNQPQHF.